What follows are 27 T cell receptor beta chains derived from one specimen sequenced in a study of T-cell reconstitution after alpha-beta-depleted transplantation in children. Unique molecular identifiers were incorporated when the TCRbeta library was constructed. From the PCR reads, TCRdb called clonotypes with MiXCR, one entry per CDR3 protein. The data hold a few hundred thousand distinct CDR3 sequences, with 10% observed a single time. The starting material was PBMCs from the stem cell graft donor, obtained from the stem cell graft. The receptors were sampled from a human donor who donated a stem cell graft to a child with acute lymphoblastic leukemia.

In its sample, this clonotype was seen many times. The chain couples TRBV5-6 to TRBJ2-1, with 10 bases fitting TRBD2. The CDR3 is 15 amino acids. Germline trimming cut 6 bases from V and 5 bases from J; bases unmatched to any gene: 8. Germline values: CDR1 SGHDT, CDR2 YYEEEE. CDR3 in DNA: TGTGCCAGCAACAACGGACTAGCGGCTCACAATGAGCAGTTCTTC. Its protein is CASNNGLAAHNEQFF.

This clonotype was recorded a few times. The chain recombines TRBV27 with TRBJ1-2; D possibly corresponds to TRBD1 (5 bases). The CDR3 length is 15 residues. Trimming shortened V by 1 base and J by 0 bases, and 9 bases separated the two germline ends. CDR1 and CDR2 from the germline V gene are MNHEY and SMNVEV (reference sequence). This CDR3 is CASSLYTTANYGYTF. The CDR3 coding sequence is TGTGCCAGCAGTTTATATACGACAGCTAACTATGGCTACACCTTC.

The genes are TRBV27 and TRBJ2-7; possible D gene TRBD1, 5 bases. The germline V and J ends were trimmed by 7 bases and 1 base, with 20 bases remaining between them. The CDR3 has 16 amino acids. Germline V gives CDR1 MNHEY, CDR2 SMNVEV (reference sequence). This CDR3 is CASTLRTPRSSYEQYF. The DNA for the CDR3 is TGTGCCAGCACCCTTCGGACACCTCGTTCTTCCTACGAGCAGTACTTC.

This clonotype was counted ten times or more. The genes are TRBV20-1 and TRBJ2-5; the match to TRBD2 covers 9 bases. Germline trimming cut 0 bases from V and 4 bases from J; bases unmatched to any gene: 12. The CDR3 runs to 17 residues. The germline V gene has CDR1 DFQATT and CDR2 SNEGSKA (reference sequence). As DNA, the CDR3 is TGCAGTGCTAGAGATTACAGCGGGAGGTCGCTCCGAGAGACCCAGTACTTC. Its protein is CSARDYSGRSLRETQYF.

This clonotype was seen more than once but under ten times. This CDR3 is CASSSRTSGRIYEQYF. For the CDR3, the DNA is TGTGCCAGCAGTTCCAGGACTAGCGGGAGAATCTACGAGCAGTACTTC. The chain uses TRBV27 and TRBJ2-7; 13 nucleotides align to TRBD2. Germline CDR1 and CDR2: MNHEY and SMNVEV (reference sequence). Trimming removed 4 bases from V and 3 bases from J; junction bases left unmatched: 6. This CDR3 has 16 amino acids.

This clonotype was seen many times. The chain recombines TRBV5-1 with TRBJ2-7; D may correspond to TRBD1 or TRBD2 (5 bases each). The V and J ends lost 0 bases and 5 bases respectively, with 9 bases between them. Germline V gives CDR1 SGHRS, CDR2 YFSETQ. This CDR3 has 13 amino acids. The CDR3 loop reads CASSLEGRDEQYF. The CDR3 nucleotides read TGCGCCAGCAGCTTGGAGGGGAGAGACGAGCAGTACTTC.

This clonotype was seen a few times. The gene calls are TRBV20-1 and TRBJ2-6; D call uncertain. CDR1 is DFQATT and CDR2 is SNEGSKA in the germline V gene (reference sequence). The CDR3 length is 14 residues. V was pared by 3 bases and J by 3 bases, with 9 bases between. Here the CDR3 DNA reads TGCAGTGCTAGTTGGGTAAATGGGGCCAACGTCCTGACTTTC. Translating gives CSASWVNGANVLTF.

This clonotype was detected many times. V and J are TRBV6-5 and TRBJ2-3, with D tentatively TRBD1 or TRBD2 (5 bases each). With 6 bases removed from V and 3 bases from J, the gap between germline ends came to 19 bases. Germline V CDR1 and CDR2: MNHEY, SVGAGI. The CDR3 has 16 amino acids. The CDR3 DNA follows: TGTGCCAGCAGACGCCGTGGGGGTAGTAGGACAGATACGCAGTATTTT. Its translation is CASRRRGGSRTDTQYF.

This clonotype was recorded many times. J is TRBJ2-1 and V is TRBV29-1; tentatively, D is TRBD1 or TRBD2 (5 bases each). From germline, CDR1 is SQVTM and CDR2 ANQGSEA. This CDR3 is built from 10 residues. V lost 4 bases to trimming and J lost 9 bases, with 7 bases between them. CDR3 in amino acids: CSVAGREQFF. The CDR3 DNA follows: TGCAGCGTTGCGGGGCGTGAGCAGTTCTTC.

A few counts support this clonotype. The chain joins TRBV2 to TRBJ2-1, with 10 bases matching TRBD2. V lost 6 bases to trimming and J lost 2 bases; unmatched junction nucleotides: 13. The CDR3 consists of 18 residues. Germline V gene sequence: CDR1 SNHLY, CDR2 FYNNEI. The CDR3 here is CASRSLAGVSLTYNEQFF. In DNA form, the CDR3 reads TGTGCCAGCAGGTCGCTAGCGGGAGTTTCCCTCACCTACAATGAGCAGTTCTTC.

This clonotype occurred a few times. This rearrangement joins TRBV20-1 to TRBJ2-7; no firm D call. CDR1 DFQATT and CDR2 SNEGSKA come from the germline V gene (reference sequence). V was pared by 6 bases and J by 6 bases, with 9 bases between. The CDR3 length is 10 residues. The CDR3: CSAPSAEQYF. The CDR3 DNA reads TGCAGTGCCCCGAGTGCCGAGCAGTACTTC.

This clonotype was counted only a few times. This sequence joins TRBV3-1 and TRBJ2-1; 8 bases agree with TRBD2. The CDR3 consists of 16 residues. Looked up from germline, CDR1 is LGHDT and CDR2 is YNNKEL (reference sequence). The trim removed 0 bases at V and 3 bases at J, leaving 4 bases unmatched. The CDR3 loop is CASSQDISGGYNEQFF. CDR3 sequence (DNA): TGTGCCAGCAGCCAAGATATAAGCGGGGGCTACAATGAGCAGTTCTTC.

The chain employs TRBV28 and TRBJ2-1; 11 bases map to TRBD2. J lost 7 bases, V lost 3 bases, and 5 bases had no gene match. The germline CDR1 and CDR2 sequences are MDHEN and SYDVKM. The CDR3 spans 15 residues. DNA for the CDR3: TGTGCCAGCAGTTTTACTAGCGGGAGCACAAATGAGCAGTTCTTC. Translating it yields CASSFTSGSTNEQFF.

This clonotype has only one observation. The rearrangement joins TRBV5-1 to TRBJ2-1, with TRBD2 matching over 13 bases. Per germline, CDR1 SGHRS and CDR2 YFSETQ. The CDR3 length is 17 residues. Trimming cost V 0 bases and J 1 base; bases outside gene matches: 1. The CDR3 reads CASSLGGLAGSYNEQFF. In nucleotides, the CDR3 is TGCGCCAGCAGCTTGGGGGGACTAGCGGGGTCCTACAATGAGCAGTTCTTC.

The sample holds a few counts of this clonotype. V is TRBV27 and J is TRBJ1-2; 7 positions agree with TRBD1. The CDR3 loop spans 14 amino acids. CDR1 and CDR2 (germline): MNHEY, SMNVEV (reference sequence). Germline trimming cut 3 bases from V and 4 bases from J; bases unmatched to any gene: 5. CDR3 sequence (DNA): TGTGCCAGCAGTTTCGGACAGGCCGGCTATGGCTACACCTTC. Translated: CASSFGQAGYGYTF.

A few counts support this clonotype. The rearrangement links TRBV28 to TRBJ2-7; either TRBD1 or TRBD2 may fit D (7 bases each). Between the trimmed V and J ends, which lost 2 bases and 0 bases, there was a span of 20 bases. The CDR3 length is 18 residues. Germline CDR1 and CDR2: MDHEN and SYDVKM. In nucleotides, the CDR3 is TGTGCCAGCAGTTTAGTAACTTCAGGGGGAGGGCCCTCCTACGAGCAGTACTTC. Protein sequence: CASSLVTSGGGPSYEQYF.

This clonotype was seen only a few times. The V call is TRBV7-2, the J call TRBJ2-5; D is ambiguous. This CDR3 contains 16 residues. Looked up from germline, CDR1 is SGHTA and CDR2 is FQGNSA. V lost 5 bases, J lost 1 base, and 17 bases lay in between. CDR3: CASSDWYGSLQETQYF. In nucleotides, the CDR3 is TGTGCCAGCAGCGACTGGTACGGCTCGCTCCAAGAGACCCAGTACTTC.

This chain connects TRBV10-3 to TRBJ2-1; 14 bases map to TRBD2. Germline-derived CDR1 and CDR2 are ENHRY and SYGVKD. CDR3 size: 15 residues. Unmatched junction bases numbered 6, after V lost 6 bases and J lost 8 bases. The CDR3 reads CAISGLAGGGDEQFF. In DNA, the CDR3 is TGTGCCATCAGCGGACTAGCGGGAGGTGGCGATGAGCAGTTCTTC.

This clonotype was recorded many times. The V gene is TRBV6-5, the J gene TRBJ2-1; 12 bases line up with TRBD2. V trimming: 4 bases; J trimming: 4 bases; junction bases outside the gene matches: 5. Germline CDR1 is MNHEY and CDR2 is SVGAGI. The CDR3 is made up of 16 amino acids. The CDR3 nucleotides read TGTGCCAGCAGTTCCCTTCTAGCGGGAGGGTACAATGAGCAGTTCTTC. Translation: CASSSLLAGGYNEQFF.

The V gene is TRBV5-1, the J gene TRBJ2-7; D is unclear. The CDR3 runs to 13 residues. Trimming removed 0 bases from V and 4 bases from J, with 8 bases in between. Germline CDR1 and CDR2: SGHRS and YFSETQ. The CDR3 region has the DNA TGCGCCAGCAGCTTGGAGCAGGAGTACGAGCAGTACTTC. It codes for CASSLEQEYEQYF.

In nucleotides, the CDR3 is TGTGCCAGCACCACGGGGGGGGTTAATTCACCCCTCCACTTT. Its translation is CASTTGGVNSPLHF. This chain connects TRBV28 to TRBJ1-6, with D tentatively TRBD1 (5 bases). The CDR3 spans 14 residues. The ends were cut back, 7 bases at V and 6 bases at J, with 13 bases in the middle. CDR1 and CDR2 (germline): MDHEN, SYDVKM.

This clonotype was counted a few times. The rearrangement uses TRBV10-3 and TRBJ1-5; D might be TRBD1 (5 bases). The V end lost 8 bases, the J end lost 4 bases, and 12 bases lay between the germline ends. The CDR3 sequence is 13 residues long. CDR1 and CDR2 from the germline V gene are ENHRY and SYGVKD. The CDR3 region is CAIAVRENQPQHF. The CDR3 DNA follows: TGTGCCATCGCGGTCAGGGAGAATCAGCCCCAGCATTTT.

DNA for the CDR3: TGCGCCAGCAGACGCCTTCCGGGACTAGCGGGAGGCAATGAGCAGTTCTTC. Translated, it gives CASRRLPGLAGGNEQFF. The chain recombines TRBV5-1 with TRBJ2-1, with TRBD2 identical over 15 bases. The germline CDR1 and CDR2 sequences are SGHRS and YFSETQ. The CDR3 has 17 residues. V lost 5 bases, J lost 6 bases, and 9 bases stayed unmatched.

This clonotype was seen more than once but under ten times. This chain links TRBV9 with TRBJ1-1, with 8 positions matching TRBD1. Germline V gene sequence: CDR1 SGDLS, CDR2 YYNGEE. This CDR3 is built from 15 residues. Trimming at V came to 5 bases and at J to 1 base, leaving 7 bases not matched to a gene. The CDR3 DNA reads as TGTGCCAGCAGTTGGACCGGGACAGGGAACACTGAAGCTTTCTTT. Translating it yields CASSWTGTGNTEAFF. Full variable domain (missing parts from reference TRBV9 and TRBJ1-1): DSGVTQTPKHLITATGQRVTLRCSPRSGDLSVYWYQQSLDQGLQFLIQYYNGEERAKGNILERFSAQQFPDLHSELNLSSLELGDSALYFCASSWTGTGNTEAFFGQGTRLTVV.

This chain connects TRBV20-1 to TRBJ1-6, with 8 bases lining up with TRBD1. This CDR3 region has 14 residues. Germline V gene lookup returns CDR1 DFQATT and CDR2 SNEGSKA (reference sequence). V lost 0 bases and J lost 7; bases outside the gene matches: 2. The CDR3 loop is CSARDAGGNSPLHF. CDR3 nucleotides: TGCAGTGCTAGAGATGCAGGGGGCAATTCACCCCTCCACTTT.

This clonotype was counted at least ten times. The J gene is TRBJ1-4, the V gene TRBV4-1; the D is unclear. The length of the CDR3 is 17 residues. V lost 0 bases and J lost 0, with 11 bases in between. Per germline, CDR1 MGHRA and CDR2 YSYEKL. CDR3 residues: CASSQDQKSATNEKLFF. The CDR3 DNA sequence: TGCGCCAGCAGCCAAGATCAAAAGTCGGCAACTAATGAAAAACTGTTTTTT.

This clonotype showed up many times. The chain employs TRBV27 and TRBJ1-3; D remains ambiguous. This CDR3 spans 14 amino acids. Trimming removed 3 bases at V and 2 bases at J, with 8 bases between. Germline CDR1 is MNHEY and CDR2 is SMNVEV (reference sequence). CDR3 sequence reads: CASSLRETGNTIYF. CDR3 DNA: TGTGCCAGCAGTTTGAGAGAAACTGGAAACACCATATATTTT.